Each of the 14 T cell receptor beta chains below was sequenced from the same sample in a study of T cells in Graves' hyperthyroidism and ophthalmopathy. TCR beta CDR3 regions were amplified from RNA. TCR CDR3 regions were first amplified by RT-PCR with HTBI primers. TCRdb reprocessed the multiplex PCR reads via MiXCR and lists one record per CDR3 protein. The sample yields about 400,000 distinct CDR3 sequences, about 16% seen once. Material for sequencing was blood. All receptors derive from a woman aged 25-40 years with Graves' hyperthyroidism.

J is TRBJ1-5 and V is TRBV29-1, with D maybe TRBD1 (5 bases). The CDR3 consists of 12 residues. CDR1 SQVTM and CDR2 ANQGSEA come from the germline V gene. Trimming removed 7 bases from V and 5 bases from J, with 12 bases in between. In DNA form, the CDR3 reads TGCAGCGCAGGGTCTTCTGATCAGCCCCAGCATTTT. It translates to CSAGSSDQPQHF.

This clonotype appeared many times. The chain couples TRBV2 to TRBJ2-1, with unresolved D. CDR1 and CDR2 (germline): SNHLY, FYNNEI. V shed 3 bases and J shed 10 bases, with 19 bases lying between them. The CDR3 has 15 amino acids. CDR3 DNA: TGTGCCAGCAGTGAGGACGCCGGTTCAGGCCCGGAGCAGTTCTTC. This gives the protein CASSEDAGSGPEQFF.

This clonotype was observed many times. The chain combines TRBV7-2 with TRBJ2-1; 8 bases are a match to TRBD2. The CDR3 consists of 15 residues. J gave up 2 bases and V 2 bases, and 2 bases lay outside the gene matches. Germline V gene lookup returns CDR1 SGHTA and CDR2 FQGNSA. The CDR3 loop reads CASSLKAGAYNEQFF. The CDR3 DNA is TGTGCCAGCAGCTTAAAAGCGGGAGCCTACAATGAGCAGTTCTTC.

This clonotype was detected only a few times. The chain employs TRBV5-1 and TRBJ2-2; a possible D gene is TRBD1 (5 bases). Between the trimmed V and J ends, which lost 7 bases and 2 bases, there was a span of 18 bases. Germline-derived CDR1 and CDR2 are SGHRS and YFSETQ. The CDR3 has 16 amino acids. CDR3 loop: CASRAQDTTNTGELFF. CDR3 coding DNA: TGCGCCAGCCGAGCTCAGGACACCACAAACACCGGGGAGCTGTTTTTT.

The table lists this clonotype with many counts. The gene calls are TRBV7-8 and TRBJ2-7; TRBD1 agrees at 9 bases. CDR3 size: 16 residues. V dropped 0 bases and J dropped 2; count of bases not matched to a gene: 5. Germline lookup yields CDR1 SGHVS and CDR2 FQNEAQ. The CDR3 sequence: CASSLAGTGHTYEQYF. CDR3 bases: TGTGCCAGCAGCTTAGCCGGGACAGGGCACACCTACGAGCAGTACTTC.

This clonotype has a handful of counts. The J gene is TRBJ2-6, the V gene TRBV28; possibly TRBD1 for D (5 bases). The V end lost 8 bases, the J end lost 0 bases, and 11 bases lay between the germline ends. This CDR3 spans 15 amino acids. Per the germline V gene, CDR1 is MDHEN and CDR2 is SYDVKM. The CDR3 protein is CASGPGHSGANVLTF. The DNA of the CDR3 is TGTGCCAGCGGACCAGGACACTCTGGGGCCAACGTCCTGACTTTC.

CDR3 residues: CASGRALSGELFF. The CDR3 coding sequence is TGTGCCAGCGGGAGGGCCCTTAGCGGGGAGCTGTTTTTT. This chain uses TRBV25-1 with TRBJ2-2, with 7 bases identical to TRBD2. In germline, CDR1 is MGHDK, CDR2 SYGVNS. The V segment lost 8 bases and the J segment 7 bases; nucleotides outside the gene matches: 7. The CDR3 totals 13 residues.

The chain uses TRBV28 and TRBJ2-2, with 10 bases lining up with TRBD2. The CDR3 spans 16 residues. CDR1 is MDHEN and CDR2 is SYDVKM in the germline V gene. Unmatched junction bases numbered 9, after V lost 5 bases and J lost 6 bases. The CDR3 spells CASSQAHSGRSGELFF. As DNA, the CDR3 is TGTGCCAGCAGTCAGGCCCATAGCGGGAGGTCCGGGGAGCTGTTTTTT. Supplemented by reference TRBV28 and TRBJ2-2, the full variable domain reads DVKVTQSSRYLVKRTGEKVFLECVQDMDHENMFWYRQDPGLGLRLIYFSYDVKMKEKGDIPEGYSVSREKKERFSLILESASTNQTSMYLCASSQAHSGRSGELFFGEGSRLTVL.

This clonotype was detected only a few times. The genes are TRBV30 and TRBJ2-1, with D perhaps matching TRBD2 (5 bases). Germline loops: CDR1 GTSNPN, CDR2 SVGIG (reference sequence). The CDR3 spans 13 residues. The V gene lost 2 bases and the J gene lost 6 bases, with 11 bases spanning the gap. CDR3 amino acids: CAWSISDGNEQFF. The CDR3, as DNA: TGTGCCTGGAGTATTAGCGATGGCAATGAGCAGTTCTTC.

As regards this clonotype: One base away lies a much larger clone, so this may be a sequencing read error. V is TRBV5-1 and J is TRBJ1-2; D is uncertain. The CDR3 runs 14 residues. From germline, CDR1 is SGHRS and CDR2 YFSETQ. Trimming took 6 bases from V and 3 from J, leaving 15 bases between them. For the CDR3, the DNA is TGCGCCAGCACCCCTGGACCTTTGGACTATGGCTACACCTTC. The encoded protein is CASTPGPLDYGYTF.

This clonotype appeared many times. The V and J genes are TRBV12-3 or TRBV12-4 and TRBJ1-3; D is unclear. The length of the CDR3 is 13 residues. The V end was cut by 5 bases, the J end by 4 bases, with 9 bases between. The CDR3 region is CASSDQDGNTIYF. The CDR3 DNA reads as TGTGCCAGCAGTGACCAGGACGGAAACACCATATATTTT.

This clonotype occurred a few times. The chain employs TRBV7-9 and TRBJ2-5; D remains ambiguous. V was trimmed by 5 bases and J by 3 bases, leaving 10 bases between them. This CDR3 spans 13 amino acids. The germline CDR1 and CDR2 sequences are SEHNR and FQNEAQ (reference sequence). The CDR3 DNA follows: TGTGCCAGCAGCCCCCTAGGGAAAGAGACCCAGTACTTC. Its protein is CASSPLGKETQYF.

V gene TRBV20-1 combines with J gene TRBJ1-1; 11 bases line up with TRBD1. Losses at the gene ends were 6 bases for V and 4 bases for J; bases not matched to a gene: 7. CDR3 length: 14 amino acids. CDR1 and CDR2 (germline): DFQATT, SNEGSKA (reference sequence). The CDR3 here is CSAHGTGGSTEAFF. The CDR3 DNA is TGCAGTGCCCACGGGACAGGGGGAAGCACTGAAGCTTTCTTT.

The V gene is TRBV6-1, the J gene TRBJ2-7; D not certain. The CDR3 is 12 residues long. Trimming shortened V by 8 bases and J by 7 bases, and 15 bases separated the two germline ends. Germline CDR1 is MNHNS and CDR2 is SASEGT. The DNA for the CDR3 is TGTGCCAGCGCGCGACCGCTTTCGGAGCAGTACTTC. Encoded protein: CASARPLSEQYF.